This passage covers 20 T cell receptor beta chains from one sample sequenced in a study of T-cell reconstitution after alpha-beta-depleted transplantation in children. TCRbeta library preparation incorporated unique molecular identifiers. TCRdb reprocessed the PCR reads with MiXCR, giving one entry per CDR3 protein. The repertoire holds 380,000 or so distinct CDR3 sequences, with approximately 12% as singletons. The specimen comprised PBMCs, sampled from the stem cell graft. The receptors here all came from a human donor who donated a stem cell graft to a child with Fanconi anemia.

This chain joins TRBV5-5 and TRBJ1-1; D perhaps matches TRBD1 (6 bases). CDR1 SGHKS and CDR2 YYEKEE come from the germline V gene (reference sequence). V lost 3 bases, J lost 4 bases, and 13 bases lay in between. The CDR3 covers 14 residues. The CDR3 protein is CASSSGAGGTEAFF. The CDR3 DNA reads as TGTGCCAGCAGCTCAGGGGCTGGGGGCACTGAAGCTTTCTTT.

This clonotype was observed a few times. The V and J genes are TRBV2 and TRBJ2-1; D possibly matches TRBD1 or TRBD2 (5 bases each). The germline CDR1 and CDR2 sequences are SNHLY and FYNNEI. V lost 6 bases and J lost 7, with 13 bases in between. This CDR3 spans 13 amino acids. The CDR3 protein is CASRFPGGNEQFF. In DNA, the CDR3 is TGTGCCAGCAGATTTCCTGGGGGTAATGAGCAGTTCTTC.

V and J are TRBV15 and TRBJ1-6; 10 nucleotides line up with TRBD1. V was clipped by 3 bases and J by 7 bases; unmatched bases: 3. The CDR3 runs to 15 residues. Germline V CDR1 and CDR2: LNHNV, YYDKDF (reference sequence). The CDR3 loop reads CATSSGDRGNSPLHF. DNA for the CDR3: TGTGCCACCAGCAGCGGGGACAGGGGAAATTCACCCCTCCACTTT.

This clonotype was seen many times. The CDR3 protein is CASSLAGRGPNTDTQYF. In DNA form, the CDR3 reads TGTGCCAGCAGTTTAGCTGGTAGGGGGCCCAACACAGATACGCAGTATTTT. The chain uses TRBV12-3 or TRBV12-4 and TRBJ2-3; 7 positions agree with TRBD1. CDR3 length: 17 amino acids. The ends lost 0 bases at V and 2 bases at J; junction bases unmatched: 8.

This clonotype occurred many times. The J gene is TRBJ1-6, the V gene TRBV12-3 or TRBV12-4, with TRBD1 matching over 7 bases. CDR3 length: 14 amino acids. The V gene end was trimmed by 6 bases and the J gene end by 7 bases; junction bases not matched to a gene: 6. CDR3 nucleotide sequence: TGTGCCAGCAGCTACGGGACAGAAAATTCACCCCTCCACTTT. It codes for CASSYGTENSPLHF.

This clonotype showed up many times. The rearrangement joins TRBV5-1 to TRBJ2-3; D may match TRBD1 or TRBD2 (5 bases each). This CDR3 is 14 amino acids long. In germline, CDR1 is SGHRS, CDR2 YFSETQ. Trimming cost V 3 bases and J 6 bases, with 14 bases left between them. The CDR3 reads CASSSQGASDTQYF. CDR3 coding DNA: TGCGCCAGCAGCTCCCAAGGGGCTAGCGATACGCAGTATTTT.

This clonotype was observed at least ten times. J is TRBJ1-1 and V is TRBV10-3, with D perhaps TRBD1 (5 bases). Germline lookup yields CDR1 ENHRY and CDR2 SYGVKD. This CDR3 is 15 amino acids long. V gave up 4 bases and J gave up 0 bases, with 12 bases separating them. The CDR3 spells CAISGGEGVNTEAFF. For the CDR3, the DNA is TGTGCCATCAGTGGGGGGGAAGGAGTGAACACTGAAGCTTTCTTT.

This clonotype was found a few times. V usage is TRBV28 and J usage is TRBJ2-7; 7 nucleotides line up with TRBD1. The trim removed 4 bases at V and 2 bases at J, leaving 2 bases unmatched. Per the germline V gene, CDR1 is MDHEN and CDR2 is SYDVKM. The CDR3 covers 13 residues. Here the CDR3 DNA reads TGTGCCAGCAGTTGGGGACAGACCTACGAGCAGTACTTC. Translated: CASSWGQTYEQYF.

This clonotype was observed at least ten times. The rearrangement joins TRBV6-5 to TRBJ2-5, with D possibly TRBD2 on 5 matching bases. The CDR3 sequence is 14 residues long. Germline values: CDR1 MNHEY, CDR2 SVGAGI. The V end lost 0 bases, the J end lost 4 bases, and 9 bases lay between the germline ends. CDR3 region: CASSYSEGAETQYF. The CDR3 nucleotides read TGTGCCAGCAGTTACTCAGAGGGCGCAGAGACCCAGTACTTC.

The V and J genes are TRBV29-1 and TRBJ2-7, with D maybe TRBD1 (6 bases). The CDR3 spans 12 residues. Germline V lookup: CDR1 SQVTM, CDR2 ANQGSEA. The V gene lost 7 bases and the J gene lost 2 bases, with 12 bases spanning the gap. The CDR3 DNA follows: TGCAGCGCGGGACACAACACCTACGAGCAGTACTTC. It codes for CSAGHNTYEQYF.

As to this clonotype: One end of the junction fails to match germline, which may point to a read error. The chain links TRBV29-1 to TRBJ2-1; weak D call: TRBD1 (5 bases). The germline V gene encodes CDR1 SQVTM and CDR2 ANQGSEA. The CDR3 is 12 residues long. CDR3 in DNA: TGCAGCGTTGAGAAGGGGTACAAGGAGCAGTTCTTC. It encodes CSVEKGYKEQFF.

In this sample, this clonotype turned up many times. The chain employs TRBV25-1 and TRBJ1-2; weak D call: TRBD1 (5 bases). V lost 11 bases and J lost 5, with 18 bases in between. Germline CDR1 and CDR2: MGHDK and SYGVNS. The CDR3 totals 13 residues. CDR3 residues: CACGPLGGYGYTF. Here the CDR3 DNA reads TGTGCCTGCGGACCCCTGGGGGGTTATGGCTACACCTTC.

The chain is built from TRBV18 and TRBJ2-1; 10 bases are a match to TRBD1. CDR3 length: 16 amino acids. The ends lost 3 bases at V and 5 bases at J; junction bases unmatched: 7. CDR1 is KGHSH and CDR2 is LQKENI in the germline V gene. The CDR3 loop is CASSPIPGQGHNEQFF. In DNA, the CDR3 is TGTGCCAGCTCACCGATCCCGGGACAGGGGCACAATGAGCAGTTCTTC.

This clonotype showed up just a few times. The chain is built from TRBV7-8 and TRBJ1-5, with 7 bases aligning to TRBD1. The germline V gene encodes CDR1 SGHVS and CDR2 FQNEAQ. Trimming cost V 5 bases and J 5 bases; bases outside gene matches: 6. The CDR3 consists of 14 residues. CDR3 sequence: CASSPRDRDQPQHF. CDR3 coding DNA: TGTGCCAGCAGCCCCCGGGACAGAGATCAGCCCCAGCATTTT.

The chain joins TRBV5-5 to TRBJ2-3; D is perhaps TRBD1 (6 bases). The CDR3 extends over 14 amino acids. The germline CDR1 and CDR2 sequences are SGHKS and YYEKEE (reference sequence). V was clipped by 2 bases and J by 7 bases, with 14 bases between them. CDR3 sequence reads: CASSLGQLTNTQYF. The DNA of the CDR3 is TGTGCCAGCAGCTTAGGACAGCTAACAAATACGCAGTATTTT.

This clonotype was found many times. This sequence joins TRBV20-1 and TRBJ2-7; D not resolved. Trimming took 5 bases from V and 2 from J, leaving 13 bases between them. This CDR3 is 13 amino acids long. Germline CDR1 is DFQATT and CDR2 is SNEGSKA (reference sequence). This CDR3 is CSAWSSVTYEQYF. The CDR3 nucleotides read TGCAGTGCTTGGTCGTCAGTAACCTACGAGCAGTACTTC.

The chain joins TRBV7-9 to TRBJ1-2, with 9 bases that match TRBD1. Trimming removed 5 bases from V and 6 bases from J; junction bases left unmatched: 7. The CDR3 sequence is 14 residues long. Germline CDR1 SEHNR, CDR2 FQNEAQ (reference sequence). The CDR3 is CASSVTGGADGYTF. The CDR3 DNA follows: TGTGCCAGCAGCGTAACAGGGGGCGCGGATGGCTACACCTTC.

This clonotype was observed at least ten times. V usage is TRBV9 and J usage is TRBJ1-2; D gene ambiguous. Germline loops: CDR1 SGDLS, CDR2 YYNGEE. V was trimmed by 3 bases and J by 1 base, leaving 4 bases between them. This CDR3 is built from 12 residues. The CDR3 DNA reads as TGTGCCAGCAGCGCTGTTAACTATGGCTACACCTTC. Protein sequence: CASSAVNYGYTF.

For this clonotype: A read error may explain this, as a much larger clone is one base away. CDR3 DNA: TGTGCCAGCAGCCCCCGGAGGGGGGACACTGAAGCTTTCTTT. Amino acid sequence: CASSPRRGDTEAFF. V usage is TRBV7-9 and J usage is TRBJ1-1; weak D call: TRBD1 (6 bases). The length of the CDR3 is 14 residues. Trimming pared 5 bases from V and 3 bases from J, leaving 13 bases between. CDR1 SEHNR and CDR2 FQNEAQ come from the germline V gene (reference sequence).

This clonotype was seen many times. The rearrangement joins TRBV10-3 to TRBJ1-2; D is unclear. Germline V CDR1 and CDR2: ENHRY, SYGVKD. The CDR3 has 12 residues. V shed 2 bases and J shed 3 bases, with 4 bases lying between them. The CDR3 region is CAISEVDYGYTF. DNA for the CDR3: TGTGCCATCAGTGAGGTGGACTATGGCTACACCTTC.